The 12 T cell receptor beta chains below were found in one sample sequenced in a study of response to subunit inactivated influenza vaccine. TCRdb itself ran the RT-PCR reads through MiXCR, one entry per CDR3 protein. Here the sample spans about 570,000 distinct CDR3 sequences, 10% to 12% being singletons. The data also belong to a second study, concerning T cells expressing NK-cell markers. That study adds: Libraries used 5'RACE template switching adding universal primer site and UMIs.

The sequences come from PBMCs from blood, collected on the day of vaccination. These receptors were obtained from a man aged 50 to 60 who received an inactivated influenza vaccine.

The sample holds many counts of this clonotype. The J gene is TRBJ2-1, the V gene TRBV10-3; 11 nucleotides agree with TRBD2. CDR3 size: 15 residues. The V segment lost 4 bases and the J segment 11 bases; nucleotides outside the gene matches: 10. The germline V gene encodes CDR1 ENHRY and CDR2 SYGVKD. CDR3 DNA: TGTGCCATCAGTGGTAGTGGGACTAGCGGTAATCAGCAGTTCTTC. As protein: CAISGSGTSGNQQFF.

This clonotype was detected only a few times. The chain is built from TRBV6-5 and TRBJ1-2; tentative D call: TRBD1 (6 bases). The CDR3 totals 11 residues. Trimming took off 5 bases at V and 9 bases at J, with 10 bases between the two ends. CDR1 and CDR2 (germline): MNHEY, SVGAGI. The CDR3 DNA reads TGTGCCAGCAGTGACAGGAGGAGCTACACCTTC. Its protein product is CASSDRRSYTF.

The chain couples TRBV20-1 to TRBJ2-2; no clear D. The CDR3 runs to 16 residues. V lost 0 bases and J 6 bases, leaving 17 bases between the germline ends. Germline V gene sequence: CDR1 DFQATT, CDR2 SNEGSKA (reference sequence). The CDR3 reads CSARDPLIDPAGELFF. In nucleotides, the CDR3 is TGCAGTGCTAGAGATCCGTTAATAGACCCCGCCGGGGAGCTGTTTTTT.

DNA of the CDR3: TGCAGTGCTACCCAAACCCCGAACACTGAAGCTTTCTTT. This gives the protein CSATQTPNTEAFF. The gene calls are TRBV20-1 and TRBJ1-1; no firm D call. The V end was cut by 4 bases, the J end by 1 base, with 10 bases between. There are 13 residues in the CDR3. CDR1 DFQATT and CDR2 SNEGSKA come from the germline V gene (reference sequence).

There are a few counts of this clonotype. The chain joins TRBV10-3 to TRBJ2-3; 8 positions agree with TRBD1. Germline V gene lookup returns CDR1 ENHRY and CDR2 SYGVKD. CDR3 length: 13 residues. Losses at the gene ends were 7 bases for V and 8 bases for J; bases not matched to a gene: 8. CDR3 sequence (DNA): TGTGCCATCAATAACCGCGACAGGGGTACGCAGTATTTT. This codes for CAINNRDRGTQYF.

The CDR3 spells CASRRKTGSNQPQHF. CDR3 bases: TGTGCCAGCAGAAGGAAGACAGGGTCAAATCAGCCCCAGCATTTT. J is TRBJ1-5 and V is TRBV27, with 7 bases matching TRBD1. The germline V gene encodes CDR1 MNHEY and CDR2 SMNVEV (reference sequence). The V gene end was trimmed by 6 bases and the J gene end by 4 bases; junction bases not matched to a gene: 9. This CDR3 is built from 15 residues.

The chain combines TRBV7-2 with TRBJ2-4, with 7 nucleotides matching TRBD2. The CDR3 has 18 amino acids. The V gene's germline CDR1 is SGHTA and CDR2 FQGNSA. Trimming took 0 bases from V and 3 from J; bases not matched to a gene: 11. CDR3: CASSLAPGLEGVKNIQYF. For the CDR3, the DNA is TGTGCCAGCAGCTTAGCGCCCGGACTAGAAGGGGTCAAAAACATTCAGTACTTC.

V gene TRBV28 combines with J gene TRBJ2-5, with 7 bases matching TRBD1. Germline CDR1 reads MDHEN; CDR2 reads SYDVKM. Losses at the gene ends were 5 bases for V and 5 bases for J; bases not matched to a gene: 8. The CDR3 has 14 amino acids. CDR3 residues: CASSRRGRMETQYF. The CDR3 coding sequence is TGTGCCAGCAGTCGTAGGGGGCGCATGGAGACCCAGTACTTC.

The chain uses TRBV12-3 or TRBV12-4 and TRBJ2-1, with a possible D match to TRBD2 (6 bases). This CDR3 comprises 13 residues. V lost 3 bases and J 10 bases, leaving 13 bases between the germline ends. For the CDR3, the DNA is TGTGCCAGCAGTTTTGCGGGGTTAGGGGAGCAGTTCTTC. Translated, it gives CASSFAGLGEQFF.

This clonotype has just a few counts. The chain's CDR3 is CASSPFSGSTDTQYF. CDR3 coding DNA: TGCGCCAGCAGCCCCTTTTCAGGGAGCACAGATACGCAGTATTTT. The chain has TRBV5-1 and TRBJ2-3, with D possibly TRBD1 on 5 matching bases. The V and J ends lost 4 bases and 0 bases respectively, with 12 bases between them. The CDR3 length is 15 residues. In germline, CDR1 is SGHRS, CDR2 YFSETQ.

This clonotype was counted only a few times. Here the CDR3 reads CASSLNPAGESTDTQYF. CDR3 DNA sequence: TGCGCCAGCAGCTTGAATCCTGCGGGGGAGAGCACAGATACGCAGTATTTT. The chain has TRBV5-1 and TRBJ2-3; 7 positions match TRBD2. Unmatched junction bases numbered 8, after V lost 1 base and J lost 0 bases. Germline CDR1 SGHRS, CDR2 YFSETQ. The CDR3 loop spans 17 amino acids.

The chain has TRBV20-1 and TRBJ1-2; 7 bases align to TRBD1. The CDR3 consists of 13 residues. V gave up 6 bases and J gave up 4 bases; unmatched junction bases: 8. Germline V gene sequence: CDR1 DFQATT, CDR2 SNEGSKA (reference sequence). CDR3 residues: CSAWDRSSYGYTF. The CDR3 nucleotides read TGCAGTGCGTGGGACAGATCTAGCTATGGCTACACCTTC.